This is a list of T cell receptor beta chains from one sample in a study of neurological immune-mediated disorders. TCRdb analysed the 5' RACE reads with MiXCR anew, one entry per CDR3 protein. This sample has about 20,000 distinct CDR3 sequences; 27% occur once, and the top ten carry roughly 34%. Input material: PBMCs. These receptors all stem from a man aged 50 or older with HTLV-1-associated myelopathy (HAM/TSP). CDR3s include the opening cysteine and the closing phenylalanine or tryptophan. D genes are given only for firm matches. Size values are once, few and many counts, or a class for expanded clones, and some rows have none.

D gene	clone size	V gene	J gene	CDR3 protein
TRBD1	few	TRBV29-1	TRBJ2-1	CSVQGGQGVDEQFF
.	few	TRBV27	TRBJ2-1	CASSSYGLTPSNEQFF
.	few	TRBV7-3	TRBJ2-2	CASSPNSRGTGELFF
TRBD1	.	TRBV27	TRBJ1-5	CASSPADRGRNQPQHF
.	few	TRBV20-1	TRBJ2-2	CSAFSRQGITGELFF
TRBD1	few	TRBV7-2	TRBJ1-3	CASSLTGDLRNTIYF
.	many	TRBV20-1	TRBJ2-5	CSAPRLVRPFQETQYF
TRBD1	.	TRBV7-9	TRBJ1-6	CASSHSGTGFYNSPLHF
.	few	TRBV5-1	TRBJ2-3	CASSSQGIPDTQYF
.	.	TRBV20-1	TRBJ2-1	CSARLLYNEQFF
TRBD1	many	TRBV12-3/TRBV12-4	TRBJ1-1	CASSFGTDNTEAFF
.	many	TRBV12-3/TRBV12-4	TRBJ2-3	CASSSGLVSTDTQYF
.	few	TRBV30	TRBJ1-1	CAWRALRVAFF
TRBD1	few	TRBV20-1	TRBJ2-3	CSAHRPGTGVADTQYF
.	.	TRBV27	TRBJ1-4	CASRQGVATNEKLFF
TRBD2	many	TRBV20-1	TRBJ2-1	CSARDIGLAGGLFEQFF
TRBD2	.	TRBV4-1	TRBJ2-1	CASSQGLAGGVREQFF
TRBD1	medium-sized	TRBV28	TRBJ2-5	CASSSVTLGQAETQYF
.	.	TRBV11-2	TRBJ2-7	CASSPDRDSYEQYF
.	few	TRBV5-1	TRBJ2-3	CASSLVPPTDTQYF
TRBD1	.	TRBV10-3	TRBJ2-7	CAISGTGAGHYEQYF
TRBD1	.	TRBV6-2/TRBV6-3	TRBJ2-7	CASSYSLGQGVYEQYF
.	few	TRBV7-9	TRBJ1-1	CASSLKSVNTEAFF
.	few	TRBV13	TRBJ2-7	CASTREGDYEQYF
.	.	TRBV3-1	TRBJ2-7	CASIQNRVESYEQYF
.	.	TRBV28	TRBJ2-3	CASSLLGANTDTQYF
.	.	TRBV5-1	TRBJ1-3	CASSLGDGNTIYF
TRBD2	.	TRBV20-1	TRBJ2-3	CSVKTWTSGRTDTQYF
TRBD2	.	TRBV29-1	TRBJ2-5	CSPDPGLAGVKTQYF
TRBD1	many	TRBV7-9	TRBJ1-2	CAGGDRGAGYTF
TRBD2	.	TRBV6-5	TRBJ2-1	CASSALAGGYNEQFF
.	.	TRBV5-1	.	CASSLGTDDYEQFF
.	.	TRBV5-1	TRBJ2-7	CASNLVSNWEQYF
.	.	TRBV5-6	TRBJ1-6	CASSLDAGRPPLHF
.	few	TRBV29-1	TRBJ2-7	CSVDADFDTTSYEQYF
TRBD2	many	TRBV4-2	TRBJ2-2	CASSPLPGGDTGELFF
.	few	TRBV7-2	TRBJ2-3	CASTPGGTGAQYF
.	few	TRBV7-2	TRBJ2-3	CASSVRVRGDTQYF
.	few	TRBV4-3	TRBJ2-7	CASSQATGTRRYEQYF
TRBD1	.	TRBV29-1	TRBJ1-2	CSVGSPGQGAIGGGYTF
.	few	TRBV6-2/TRBV6-3	TRBJ2-7	CASRRSTTGTPGDYEQYF
TRBD2	many	TRBV5-1	TRBJ2-1	CASSHLLAGGPKSYNEQFF
.	many	TRBV6-6	TRBJ1-2	CASRTDNYGYTF
.	few	TRBV29-1	TRBJ2-2	CSALTGELFF
.	few	TRBV9	TRBJ2-7	CASSGGLGNYEQYF
.	many	TRBV4-1	TRBJ1-2	CASSPRGQYGYTF
TRBD2	few	TRBV7-2	TRBJ2-1	CASSGSGLEALRGEQFF
.	many	TRBV5-5	TRBJ2-1	CASSLAPFSYNEQFF
.	.	TRBV7-6	TRBJ1-5	CASSLARGNQPQHF
.	medium-sized	TRBV12-3/TRBV12-4	TRBJ1-5	CASSSSGSQPQHF
.	medium-sized	TRBV28	TRBJ2-5	CASSPLKWGQKETQYF
.	.	TRBV29-1	TRBJ1-1	CSATRQGMNTEAFF
TRBD2	few	TRBV20-1	TRBJ2-1	CSALTSGVSYNEQFF
.	.	TRBV20-1	TRBJ1-5	CSARSDSNQPQHF
.	few	TRBV5-1	TRBJ1-1	CASSPGQLQGTEAFF
.	.	TRBV5-8	TRBJ1-2	CASSLREGGYTF
TRBD1	.	TRBV6-5	TRBJ1-2	CASSLQGNYGYTF
TRBD1	few	TRBV25-1	TRBJ1-2	CASHTTGADGGGYTF
.	many	TRBV12-3/TRBV12-4	TRBJ2-7	CASSLVGGYEQYF